Shown below are 15 T cell receptor beta chains from a single sample sequenced in a study of blood T cell repertoires in COVID-19. Only in-frame clones appear in the TCRdb table, and some are missing; sequencing was by immunoSEQ multiplex PCR. The repertoire holds about 310,000 clones, with around nine tenths as singletons. Sequencing was carried out using PBMCs or T cells enriched from blood (not recorded which). The receptors here all came from a woman in her twenties or thirties who had recovered from COVID-19.

The V and J genes are TRBV6-5 and TRBJ2-5; 11 nucleotides match TRBD2. The V gene end was trimmed by 2 bases and the J gene end by 4 bases; junction bases not matched to a gene: 3. CDR3 length: 15 amino acids. Germline V gene lookup returns CDR1 MNHEY and CDR2 SVGAGI. CDR3 protein: CASSYGSGRGETQYF. The CDR3 nucleotides are TGTGCCAGCAGTTACGGTAGCGGGAGGGGAGAGACCCAGTACTTC.

The V call is TRBV19, the J call TRBJ1-2, with unresolved D. Deletions cut 6 bases from V and 5 bases from J, with 13 bases between. Per the germline V gene, CDR1 is LNHDA and CDR2 is SQIVND (reference sequence). The CDR3 loop spans 13 amino acids. The CDR3 coding sequence is TGTGCCAGTAGCTTAAAACCAACTTATGGCTACACCTTC. As protein: CASSLKPTYGYTF.

V is TRBV7-9 and J is TRBJ2-5; 9 nucleotides line up with TRBD1. The germline CDR1 and CDR2 sequences are SEHNR and FQNEAQ (reference sequence). The CDR3 is 14 residues long. The V segment lost 1 base and the J segment 6 bases; nucleotides outside the gene matches: 3. The CDR3 DNA reads as TGTGCCAGCAGCTTAGACAGGGGGCTCCAGACCCAGTACTTC. Protein sequence: CASSLDRGLQTQYF.

This clone was seen a single time. The V gene is TRBV4-1, the J gene TRBJ2-1; D may be TRBD1 (6 bases). The CDR3 runs 18 residues. Trimming took 1 base from V and 0 from J, leaving 16 bases between them. CDR1 MGHRA and CDR2 YSYEKL come from the germline V gene. CDR3 nucleotides: TGCGCCAGCAGCCAAGGGGGATCAAGGGGGAGCTCCTACAATGAGCAGTTCTTC. Its protein is CASSQGGSRGSSYNEQFF.

The CDR3 protein is CASSARGLVYEQYF. The CDR3 DNA follows: TGCGCCAGCAGCGCAAGGGGACTCGTGTACGAGCAGTACTTC. The genes are TRBV5-1 and TRBJ2-7, with D possibly matching TRBD2 (6 bases). The CDR3 runs to 14 residues. Trimming left V 4 bases short and J 4 bases short, with 15 bases between. Germline loops: CDR1 SGHRS, CDR2 YFSETQ. The full variable domain, rest sourced from reference TRBV5-1 and TRBJ2-7, is KAGVTQTPRYLIKTRGQQVTLSCSPISGHRSVSWYQQTPGQGLQFLFEYFSETQRNKGNFPGRFSGRQFSNSRSEMNVSTLELGDSALYLCASSARGLVYEQYFGPGTRLTVT.

The chain couples TRBV29-1 to TRBJ1-1; D is undetermined. From germline, CDR1 is SQVTM and CDR2 ANQGSEA. Trimming left V 5 bases short and J 11 bases short, with 15 bases between. The CDR3 loop spans 11 amino acids. The DNA of the CDR3 is TGCAGCGTTTGGGAGTCTGAAAAGGCTTTCTTT. It encodes CSVWESEKAFF.

This chain joins TRBV29-1 and TRBJ1-2; 8 bases line up with TRBD1. The length of the CDR3 is 13 residues. Per the germline V gene, CDR1 is SQVTM and CDR2 is ANQGSEA. The junction had 8 bases not matched to a gene; V was cut back by 6 bases and J by 5 bases. The chain's CDR3 is CSVPGQDSYGYTF. As DNA, the CDR3 is TGCAGCGTACCGGGACAGGACTCTTATGGCTACACCTTC.

The V call is TRBV27, the J call TRBJ2-7; the match to TRBD2 covers 8 bases. The CDR3 length is 14 residues. Germline assignment: CDR1 MNHEY and CDR2 SMNVEV (reference sequence). Unmatched junction bases numbered 1, after V lost 2 bases and J lost 1 base. The chain's CDR3 is CASSLIAGSYEQYF. Written as DNA, the CDR3 is TGTGCCAGCAGTTTAATAGCGGGATCCTACGAGCAGTACTTC.

CDR3 amino acids: CASSLRVILNYGYTF. The CDR3, as DNA: TGTGCCAGCAGCTTGCGAGTAATCCTTAACTATGGCTACACCTTC. The chain links TRBV5-5 to TRBJ1-2; no clear D. Trimming shortened V by 1 base and J by 1 base, and 11 bases separated the two germline ends. Germline V lookup: CDR1 SGHKS, CDR2 YYEKEE (reference sequence). This CDR3 has 15 residues.

The J gene is TRBJ2-1, the V gene TRBV9; maybe TRBD2 (5 bases). The ends were cut back, 0 bases at V and 0 bases at J, with 16 bases in the middle. CDR3 length: 18 residues. Per the germline V gene, CDR1 is SGDLS and CDR2 is YYNGEE. The CDR3: CASSVALGALSSYNEQFF. CDR3 nucleotide sequence: TGTGCCAGCAGCGTAGCTTTGGGAGCGCTGAGCTCCTACAATGAGCAGTTCTTC. The whole variable domain, filled in from reference TRBV9 and TRBJ2-1, reads DSGVTQTPKHLITATGQRVTLRCSPRSGDLSVYWYQQSLDQGLQFLIQYYNGEERAKGNILERFSAQQFPDLHSELNLSSLELGDSALYFCASSVALGALSSYNEQFFGPGTRLTVL.

This clone was detected only once. V is TRBV28 and J is TRBJ1-5, with D possibly TRBD1 on 5 matching bases. Between the trimmed V and J ends, which lost 8 bases and 6 bases, there was a span of 17 bases. CDR1 is MDHEN and CDR2 is SYDVKM in the germline V gene. The CDR3 loop spans 14 amino acids. The CDR3 DNA is TGTGCCAGCCAGACACAGGTTTCGGGTCAGCCCCAGCATTTT. Translating it yields CASQTQVSGQPQHF. Full variable domain (rest looked up from reference TRBV28 and TRBJ1-5): DVKVTQSSRYLVKRTGEKVFLECVQDMDHENMFWYRQDPGLGLRLIYFSYDVKMKEKGDIPEGYSVSREKKERFSLILESASTNQTSMYLCASQTQVSGQPQHFGDGTRLSIL.

The chain has TRBV5-1 and TRBJ1-1; D gene uncertain. This CDR3 has 14 residues. V lost 2 bases to trimming and J lost 2 bases, with 10 bases between them. Germline assignment: CDR1 SGHRS and CDR2 YFSETQ. CDR3 protein: CASSFGLLNTEAFF. CDR3 DNA sequence: TGCGCCAGCAGCTTTGGGCTATTAAACACTGAAGCTTTCTTT.

The V gene is TRBV18, the J gene TRBJ2-1, with D possibly being TRBD2 (7 bases). The CDR3 has 14 residues. V was pared by 6 bases and J by 5 bases, with 14 bases between. CDR1 is KGHSH and CDR2 is LQKENI in the germline V gene. CDR3 in DNA: TGTGCCAGCTCCGTAGGGGAGGGGGACAATGAGCAGTTCTTC. Translation gives CASSVGEGDNEQFF.

The gene calls are TRBV7-2 and TRBJ2-1, with TRBD2 as a possible D gene (5 bases). CDR1 SGHTA and CDR2 FQGNSA come from the germline V gene. CDR3 size: 15 residues. V lost 3 bases, J lost 3 bases, and 12 bases lay in between. The CDR3: CASSFEGSVYNEQFF. The CDR3 DNA follows: TGTGCCAGCAGCTTTGAGGGCTCCGTCTACAATGAGCAGTTCTTC.

In nucleotides, the CDR3 is TGCGCCAGCAGCCAAGATCTAATGGGAGGGTACTACAATGAGCAGTTCTTC. It is translated as CASSQDLMGGYYNEQFF. This chain links TRBV4-3 with TRBJ2-1; 7 bases fit TRBD2. Germline CDR1 reads LGHNA; CDR2 reads YSLEER. V lost 0 bases to trimming and J lost 3 bases; unmatched junction nucleotides: 8. The length of the CDR3 is 17 residues.